This T cell receptor (beta chain) was recovered during a study of radiation and T cells in renal cell carcinoma. The data were produced by immunoSEQ multiplex PCR, yet TCRdb's version contains in-frame clones alone and is incomplete. Of around 64,000 clones listed, about 83% are singletons. Time point noted: blood 4 weeks post-SBRT, at nephrectomy. Treatment described: 15 Gy SBRT to primary tumor, nephrectomy 4 weeks later. Nephrectomy followed 15 Gy stereotactic body radiation by 4 weeks. The patient's renal cell carcinoma had clear cell pathology. The ends were cut back, 5 bases at V and 5 bases at J, with 21 bases in the middle. The germline V gene encodes CDR1 KGHSH and CDR2 LQKENI. The CDR3 runs 16 residues.

The material sequenced was blood, taken from a patient whose treatment included radiotherapy and nephrectomy. The chain carries TRBV18 and TRBJ1-1, with no clear D. The receptor was derived from a man aged 55 to 70 with renal cell carcinoma. CDR3 sequence (DNA): TGTGCCAGCTCATTGAACTCCCGGGCTACGGAAACTGAAGCTTTCTTT. Residues: CASSLNSRATETEAFF. The full variable domain, rest sourced from reference TRBV18 and TRBJ1-1, is NAGVMQNPRHLVRRRGQEARLRCSPMKGHSHVYWYRQLPEEGLKFMVYLQKENIIDESGMPKERFSAEFPKEGPSILRIQQVVRGDSAAYFCASSLNSRATETEAFFGQGTRLTVV.